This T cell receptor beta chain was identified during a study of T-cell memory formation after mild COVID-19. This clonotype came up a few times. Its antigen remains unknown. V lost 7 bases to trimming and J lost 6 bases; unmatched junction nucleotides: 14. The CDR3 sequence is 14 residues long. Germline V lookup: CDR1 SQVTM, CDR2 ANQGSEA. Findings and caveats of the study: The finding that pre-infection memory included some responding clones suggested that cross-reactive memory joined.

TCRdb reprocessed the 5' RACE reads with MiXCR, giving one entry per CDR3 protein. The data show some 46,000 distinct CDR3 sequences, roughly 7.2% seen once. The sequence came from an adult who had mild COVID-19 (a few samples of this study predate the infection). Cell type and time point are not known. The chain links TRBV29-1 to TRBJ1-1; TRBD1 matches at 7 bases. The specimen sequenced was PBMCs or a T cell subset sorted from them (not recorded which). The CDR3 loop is CSAVRDSRGAEAFF. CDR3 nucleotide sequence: TGCAGCGCCGTCAGGGACAGCAGGGGGGCTGAAGCTTTCTTT.